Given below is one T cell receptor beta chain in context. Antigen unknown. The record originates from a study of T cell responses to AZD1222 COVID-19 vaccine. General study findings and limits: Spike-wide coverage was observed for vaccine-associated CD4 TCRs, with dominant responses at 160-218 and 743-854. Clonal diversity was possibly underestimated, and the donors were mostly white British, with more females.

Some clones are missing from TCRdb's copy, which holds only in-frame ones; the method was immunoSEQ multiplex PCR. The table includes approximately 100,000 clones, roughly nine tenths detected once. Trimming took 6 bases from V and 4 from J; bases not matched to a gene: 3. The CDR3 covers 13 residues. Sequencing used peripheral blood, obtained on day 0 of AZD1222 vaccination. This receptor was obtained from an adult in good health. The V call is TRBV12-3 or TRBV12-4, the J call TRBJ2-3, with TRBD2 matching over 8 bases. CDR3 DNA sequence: TGTGCCAGCAGCCGGACTAGCCCAGATACGCAGTATTTT. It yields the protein CASSRTSPDTQYF.